These T cell receptor beta chains were read from a single sample in a study of patients and donors after allogeneic stem cell transplantation. In TCRdb, the RT-PCR reads were re-called with MiXCR into one record per CDR3 protein. The sample lists about 110,000 distinct CDR3 sequences, roughly 37% seen once, with roughly 30% in the top ten. Sample: blood, either unsorted or a sorted T cell fraction (not recorded which). The receptor set was obtained from a human donor who was either an allogeneic HSCT recipient or a stem cell or donor lymphocyte infusion donor (not recorded which). It is not recorded whose cells these are; they may come from a transplant donor. Both conserved end residues are part of each CDR3. D genes are given only for firm matches. A clone size is listed for some rows: how often the clone was seen (once, few, many), or a class if it is expanded.

j_call,d_call,v_call,clone_size,cdr3_aa,cdr3_nt
TRBJ2-1,-,TRBV28,few,CASSSRDLNNEQFF,TGTGCCAGCAGTTCCCGGGACCTCAACAATGAGCAGTTCTTC
TRBJ2-1,-,TRBV27,few,CASSLEGPGQESEQFF,TGTGCCAGCAGTTTAGAAGGCCCAGGGCAGGAGAGTGAGCAGTTCTTC
TRBJ2-1,-,TRBV28,-,CASSSSIGSRDNEQFF,TGTGCCAGCAGTTCGTCAATCGGCTCCAGGGACAATGAGCAGTTCTTC
TRBJ2-1,-,TRBV5-6,once,CASSLGTFAEQFF,TGTGCCAGCAGCTTAGGAACGTTCGCTGAGCAGTTCTTC
TRBJ1-5,-,TRBV21-1,few,CASSKLARDRSNQPQHF,TGTGCCAGCAGCAAGTTAGCCAGGGACAGGTCCAATCAGCCCCAGCATTTT
TRBJ1-5,TRBD1,TRBV15,few,CATSNRQGAKQPQHF,TGTGCCACCAGCAACCGACAGGGGGCGAAGCAGCCCCAGCATTTT
TRBJ2-7,TRBD1,TRBV12-3/TRBV12-4,few,CASSWTGSGYEQYF,TGTGCCAGCAGTTGGACAGGGTCGGGGTACGAGCAGTACTTC
TRBJ2-1,-,TRBV11-2,-,CASSLSRGPWNEQFF,TGTGCCAGCAGCTTATCGAGAGGGCCATGGAATGAGCAGTTCTTC
TRBJ2-2,-,TRBV5-1,-,CASSSGGSNTGELFF,TGCGCCAGCAGCTCGGGCGGTTCGAACACCGGGGAGCTGTTTTTT
TRBJ2-7,-,TRBV2,-,CASSETISTNEQYF,TGTGCCAGCAGTGAGACTATCTCTACCAACGAGCAGTACTTC
TRBJ1-1,-,TRBV12-3/TRBV12-4,few,CASSLNLGRGGTEAFF,TGTGCCAGCAGTCTAAATCTGGGGAGGGGAGGGACTGAAGCTTTCTTT
TRBJ2-2,TRBD2,TRBV7-8,-,CASSPASGNTGELFF,TGTGCCAGCAGCCCGGCTAGCGGTAACACCGGGGAGCTGTTTTTT
TRBJ2-7,-,TRBV20-1,few,CSARGGTNSYEQYF,TGCAGTGCTAGAGGTGGGACCAATTCCTACGAGCAGTACTTC
TRBJ2-7,-,TRBV27,-,CACSLDPGYEQYF,TGTGCCTGCAGTTTAGATCCCGGCTACGAGCAGTACTTC
TRBJ1-1,-,TRBV12-3/TRBV12-4,few,CASSYLINMNTEAFF,TGTGCCAGCAGTTACCTAATAAACATGAACACTGAAGCTTTCTTT
TRBJ1-5,-,TRBV7-2,few,CASSYTKGQPQHF,TGTGCCAGCAGCTATACCAAGGGGCAGCCCCAGCATTTT
TRBJ1-2,-,TRBV29-1,-,CSVKLANYGYTF,TGCAGCGTTAAGCTCGCTAACTATGGCTACACCTTC
TRBJ2-1,-,TRBV19,-,CASSGSYNEQFF,TGTGCCAGTAGCGGATCCTACAATGAGCAGTTCTTC
TRBJ2-5,-,TRBV5-1,-,CASSLEQETQYF,TGCGCCAGCAGCTTGGAACAAGAGACCCAGTACTTC
TRBJ1-1,-,TRBV4-2,-,CASSQANQVNTEAFF,TGTGCCAGCAGCCAAGCAAACCAGGTGAACACTGAAGCTTTCTTT
TRBJ2-3,TRBD2,TRBV15,-,CATSRTSGSTDTQYF,TGTGCCACCAGCAGGACTAGCGGAAGCACAGATACGCAGTATTTT
TRBJ2-3,TRBD2,TRBV7-2,-,CASSPRLAGVADTQYF,TGTGCCAGCAGCCCCCGACTAGCGGGAGTTGCAGATACGCAGTATTTT
TRBJ2-1,TRBD2,TRBV3-1,-,CASSLRTSGHSYNEQFF,TGTGCCAGCAGCCTGCGGACTAGCGGCCACTCCTACAATGAGCAGTTCTTC
TRBJ2-1,-,TRBV10-3,-,CAIRTSYNEQFF,TGTGCCATCAGGACTAGCTACAATGAGCAGTTCTTC
TRBJ2-7,-,TRBV19,-,CASSATRGSYEQYF,TGTGCCAGTAGTGCGACCAGGGGTTCCTACGAGCAGTACTTC
TRBJ2-2,-,TRBV5-1,once,CASSLGPGADTGELFF,TGCGCCAGCAGCTTGGGCCCTGGGGCCGACACCGGGGAGCTGTTTTTT
TRBJ2-2,-,TRBV6-5,few,CASSPLATGELFF,TGTGCCAGCAGTCCCCTAGCTACCGGGGAGCTGTTTTTT
TRBJ2-5,-,TRBV5-6,few,CASSLAPRGTQYF,TGTGCCAGCAGCTTAGCTCCCAGAGGGACCCAGTACTTC
TRBJ1-1,-,TRBV5-5,few,CASSSRTNEAFF,TGTGCCAGCAGCTCGCGGACGAATGAAGCTTTCTTT
TRBJ2-5,TRBD2,TRBV29-1,once,CSVERDYKETQYF,TGCAGCGTTGAAAGGGACTATAAAGAGACCCAGTACTTC
TRBJ2-1,TRBD2,TRBV6-5,few,CASSSRGTSVNNEQFF,TGTGCCAGCAGTTCACGCGGGACTAGCGTCAACAATGAGCAGTTCTTC
TRBJ1-6,-,TRBV20-1,few,CSARVEDSNSPLHF,TGCAGTGCTAGAGTGGAAGACTCCAATTCACCCCTCCACTTT
TRBJ2-1,TRBD2,TRBV6-5,few,CASSARLAGHNEQFF,TGTGCCAGCAGTGCCCGACTAGCGGGCCACAATGAGCAGTTCTTC
TRBJ2-1,-,TRBV7-2,few,CASSSPLGIGSEQFF,TGTGCCAGCAGCTCACCCTTGGGGATAGGGAGTGAGCAGTTCTTC
TRBJ2-2,-,TRBV24-1,-,CATSDLGVAGELFF,TGTGCCACCAGTGATTTGGGGGTCGCCGGGGAGCTGTTTTTT
TRBJ1-2,-,TRBV28,-,CASSFSALASPLYGYTF,TGTGCCAGCAGTTTCTCGGCCCTAGCTAGCCCACTATATGGCTACACCTTC
TRBJ1-5,-,TRBV24-1,once,CATSDSRKDGINQPQHF,TGTGCCACCAGTGACTCACGGAAGGACGGAATAAATCAGCCCCAGCATTTT
TRBJ1-2,-,TRBV10-3,-,CAISEAYVGIYGYTF,TGTGCCATCAGTGAGGCGTATGTAGGAATCTATGGCTACACCTTC
TRBJ2-3,TRBD2,TRBV5-5,-,CASSLNPAGAGTDTQYF,TGTGCCAGCAGCTTGAATCCAGCGGGAGCTGGCACAGATACGCAGTATTTT
TRBJ1-2,-,TRBV3-1,-,CASSQVPGLYGYTF,TGTGCCAGCAGCCAAGTCCCAGGGCTCTATGGCTACACCTTC
TRBJ1-1,-,TRBV19,few,CASSMGQENTEAFF,TGTGCCAGTAGTATGGGGCAGGAGAACACTGAAGCTTTCTTT
TRBJ2-1,-,TRBV7-2,-,CASRRFGNEQFF,TGTGCCAGCAGAAGGTTCGGGAATGAGCAGTTCTTC
TRBJ1-1,-,TRBV12-3/TRBV12-4,few,CASSFLRTLNTEAFF,TGTGCCAGCAGTTTCCTTAGGACGCTGAACACTGAAGCTTTCTTT
TRBJ2-1,-,TRBV10-3,-,CAIRRDTSSYNEQFF,TGTGCCATCAGAAGGGACACGAGCTCCTACAATGAGCAGTTCTTC
TRBJ1-5,TRBD1,TRBV7-8,few,CASSVNRGLGQPQHF,TGTGCCAGCAGCGTGAACAGGGGGCTGGGTCAGCCCCAGCATTTT
TRBJ2-1,TRBD2,TRBV4-3,once,CASSQEGGLAGKQFF,TGCGCCAGCAGCCAAGAGGGAGGACTAGCGGGAAAACAGTTCTTC
TRBJ2-3,-,TRBV18,-,CASSPIREADTQYF,TGTGCCAGCTCACCAATTCGGGAAGCAGATACGCAGTATTTT
TRBJ2-1,-,TRBV6-5,few,CASSYSSGRGPDEQFF,TGTGCCAGCAGTTACTCGAGCGGTAGAGGGCCGGACGAGCAGTTCTTC
TRBJ1-5,TRBD1,TRBV25-1,-,CASSAYRGGNQPQHF,TGTGCCAGCAGTGCCTACAGGGGTGGCAATCAGCCCCAGCATTTT
TRBJ2-3,TRBD2,TRBV7-2,-,CASSLRLAGADTQYF,TGTGCCAGCAGCTTAAGGCTAGCGGGAGCGGATACGCAGTATTTT
TRBJ2-1,-,TRBV20-1,-,CSAKLQGLPFF,TGCAGTGCTAAACTCCAGGGGCTACCGTTCTTC
TRBJ2-5,-,TRBV10-3,-,CATSRGQETQYF,TGTGCCACCAGCCGGGGCCAAGAGACCCAGTACTTC